The entry below describes one T cell receptor beta chain. What this receptor recognizes is not known. No much larger clonotype is one base removed from it; base qualities were not supplied. This sample is drawn from a study of T cell responses to AZD1222 COVID-19 vaccine (dated by TCRdb to the early 2020s). General notes on the study: A total of over 230 trial participants underwent TCR sequencing, of whom 200 to 220 had received two doses of AZD1222 and 26 had received two doses of the MenACWY control vaccine. Enrollment into the trials was organized by age into subgroups of 18-55, 56-69 and 70-plus years, and those subgroups contained 148, 28 and 57 TCR-sequenced participants, respectively. Here is what the overall study found, with its caveats: Because no samples from the day 14 peak response were available, repertoires could be characterized only after the peak T cell response. Conclusions about previously exposed vaccinees are limited, since just a handful of AZD1222 recipients were seropositive for SARS-CoV-2 at baseline. Spike-specific TCR breadth and depth rose significantly after two AZD1222 doses compared with day 0 and with MenACWY recipients. Vaccine-associated CD4 TCRs spanned the whole spike protein, with dominant responses in regions 160-218 and 743-854. In the small 56-69-year group, the increase in depth fell short of significance, most likely because of low power. Participants were mostly white British and included more females than males, and it was suggested by the authors that clonal diversity may have been underestimated. Nearly half of unique spike-specific TCRs reportedly recognized epitopes outside regions mutated in the B.1.351 and B.1.1.7 variants.

The CDR3 regions of human TCRbeta chains were analyzed by immunosequencing. The source study handled its data this way. TCRs in the repertoires were matched against a reference library of SARS-CoV-2-specific TCRs that had been generated with the MIRA antigen-specificity platform. Breadth meant the fraction of unique TCRs that were SARS-CoV-2-associated, whereas depth meant the fraction of total T cells that were SARS-CoV-2-associated. Each spike-specific TCR was assigned to its reactive spike region and to a CD4 or CD8 class using the MIRA data. Log10-transformed breadth and depth values were compared by one-way ANOVA with Sidak's multiple comparisons tests. This immuneACCESS table, as held by TCRdb, lists in-frame sequences with V and J called but not all clones. Of the missing ones, under half trace to an unresolved V gene in checked studies; the others have no known cause. The V and J calls and clone size are taken from that table; D and trimming were inferred from the DNA. The sample table contains 150,000 to 200,000 clones; only one count was recorded for about 91% of them. The top ten clonotypes cover around 0.99% of the sample.

Reading the label with the study, this specimen's time point is: about 28 days (+/-7) after the second vaccine dose. Because spike-specific TCR depth and breadth did not differ between the two schedules, AZD1222 recipients who got a second dose at roughly 4 weeks were pooled with those who got a second dose at roughly 12 weeks. Vaccinee samples came from UK trials COV001 and COV002, including a single-blind randomized controlled phase 2/3 trial of AZD1222 (ChAdOx1 nCoV-19) in healthy adults. Trial participant PBMC samples were collected at day 0 and day 28 after the second dose for TCRbeta chain sequencing. CDR1 and CDR2, per the germline V gene (reference sequence), are SGHAT and FQDESV. Its CDR3 holds 16 amino acids, cysteine through phenylalanine. Of the read, only the CDR3 DNA is kept; its 48 bases are in frame from base 1. Relative to germline, V is 4 bases shorter and J is 1 base shorter, with 14 bases between their ends.

The chain couples TRBV11-1 to TRBJ2-4; a tentative D call is TRBD2 (7 bases match). This specimen was peripheral blood, taken 28 days after the second AZD1222 dose. The TCR comes from an adult who received the AZD1222 COVID-19 vaccine. The CDR3: CASSSREGGAKNIQYF. The sequenced DNA is TGTGCCAGCAGCTCCAGAGAGGGGGGGGCCAAAAACATTCAGTACTTC.